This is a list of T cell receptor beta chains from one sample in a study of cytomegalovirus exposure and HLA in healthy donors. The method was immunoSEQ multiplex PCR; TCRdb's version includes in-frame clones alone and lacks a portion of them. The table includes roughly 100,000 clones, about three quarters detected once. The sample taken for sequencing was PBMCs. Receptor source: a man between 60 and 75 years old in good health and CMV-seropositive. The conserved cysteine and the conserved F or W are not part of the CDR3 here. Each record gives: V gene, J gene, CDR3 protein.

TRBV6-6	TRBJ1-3	ASRGQSSGNTIY
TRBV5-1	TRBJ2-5	ASISTGGKSETQY
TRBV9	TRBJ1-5	ASSVDGAGNQPQH
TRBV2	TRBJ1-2	ASDGDRRDGYT
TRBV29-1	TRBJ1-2	SVEQVDGYT
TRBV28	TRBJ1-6	ASRRDRAQLNSPLH
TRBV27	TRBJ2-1	ASSLGVIAGGNEQF
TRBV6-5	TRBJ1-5	ASSRIVGSNQPQH
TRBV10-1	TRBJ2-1	ASSGSGGPSSSYNEQF
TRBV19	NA	ASSTLGDSWAPEQY
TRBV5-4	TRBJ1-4	ASSSGKETNEKLF
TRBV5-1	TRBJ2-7	ASSSGQGGYEQY
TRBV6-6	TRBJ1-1	ASSYDRMNTEAF
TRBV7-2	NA	ASSPWTGNEQY
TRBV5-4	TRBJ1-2	ASSLSGGYT
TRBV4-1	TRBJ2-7	ASSQDKGAGGYEQY
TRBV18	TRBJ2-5	ASSPPRTSGGAETQY
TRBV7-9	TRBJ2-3	ASSLVVGPQTGTDTQY
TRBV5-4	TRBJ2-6	ASSLARGYGGANVLT
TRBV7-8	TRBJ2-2	ASRESQGAGELF
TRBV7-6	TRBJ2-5	ASSLSTGSPQETQY
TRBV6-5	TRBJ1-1	ASSPTGGAPTEAF
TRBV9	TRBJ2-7	ASSLYEQY
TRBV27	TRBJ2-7	ASSLSGGALTSYEQY
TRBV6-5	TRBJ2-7	ASSYSRASSYEQY
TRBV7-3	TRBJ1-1	ASSPLGGREAF
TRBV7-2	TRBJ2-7	ASSSPGGGARYEQY
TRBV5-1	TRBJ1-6	ASSLGPSGPNSPLH
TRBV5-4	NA	ASSLEVSPSYEQY
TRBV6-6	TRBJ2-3	ASSRTGGPDTQY
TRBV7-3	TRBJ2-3	ASSLGVFHTDTQY
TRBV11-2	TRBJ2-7	ASSLSPGQPSYYEQY
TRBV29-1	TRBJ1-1	SGIPDRAEAF
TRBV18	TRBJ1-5	ASSPYSPGGGNQPQH
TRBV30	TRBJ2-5	AWSVALNRDQETQY
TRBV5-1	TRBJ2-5	ASSPGTGGIETQY
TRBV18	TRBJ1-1	ASSATLGQVETEAF
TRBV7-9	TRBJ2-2	ASSLTGTGELF
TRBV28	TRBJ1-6	ASSPGAPLH
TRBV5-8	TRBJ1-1	ASSLNDRAVTEAF
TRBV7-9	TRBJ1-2	ASSFEASYGYT
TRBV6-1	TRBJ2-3	ASSESTSGARYTQY